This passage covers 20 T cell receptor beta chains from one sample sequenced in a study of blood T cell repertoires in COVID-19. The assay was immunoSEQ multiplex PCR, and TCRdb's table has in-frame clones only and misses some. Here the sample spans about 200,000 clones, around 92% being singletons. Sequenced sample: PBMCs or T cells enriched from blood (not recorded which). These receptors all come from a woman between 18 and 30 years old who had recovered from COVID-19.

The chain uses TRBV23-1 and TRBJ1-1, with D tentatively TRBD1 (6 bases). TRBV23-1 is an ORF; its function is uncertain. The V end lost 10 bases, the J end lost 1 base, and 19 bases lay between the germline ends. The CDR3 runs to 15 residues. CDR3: CANLRRTDRNTEAFF. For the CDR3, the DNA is TGCGCCAACCTCCGTCGGACAGACAGGAACACTGAAGCTTTCTTT.

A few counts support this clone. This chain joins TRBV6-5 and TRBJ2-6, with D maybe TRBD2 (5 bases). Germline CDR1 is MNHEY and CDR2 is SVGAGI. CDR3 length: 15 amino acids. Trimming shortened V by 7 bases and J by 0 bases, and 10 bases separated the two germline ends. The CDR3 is CASTLRVSGANVLTF. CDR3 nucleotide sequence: TGTGCCAGCACCTTGCGGGTCTCTGGGGCCAACGTCCTGACTTTC.

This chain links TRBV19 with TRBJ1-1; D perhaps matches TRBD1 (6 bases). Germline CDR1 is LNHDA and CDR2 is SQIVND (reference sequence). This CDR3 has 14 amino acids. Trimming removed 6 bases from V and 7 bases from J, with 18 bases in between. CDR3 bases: TGTGCCAGTAGATTTGGCGGGGGCATGGATGAAGCTTTCTTT. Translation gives CASRFGGGMDEAFF.

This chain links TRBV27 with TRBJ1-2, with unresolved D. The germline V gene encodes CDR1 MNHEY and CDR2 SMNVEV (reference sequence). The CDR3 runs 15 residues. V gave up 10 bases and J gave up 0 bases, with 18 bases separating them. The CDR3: CATLPLTGANYGYTF. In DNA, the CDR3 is TGTGCCACCCTCCCCCTTACTGGAGCTAACTATGGCTACACCTTC.

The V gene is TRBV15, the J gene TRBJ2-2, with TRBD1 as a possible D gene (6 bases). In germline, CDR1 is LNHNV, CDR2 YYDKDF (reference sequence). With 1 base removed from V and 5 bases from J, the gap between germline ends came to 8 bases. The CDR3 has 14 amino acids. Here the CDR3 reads CATSRVQGTGELFF. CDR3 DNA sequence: TGTGCCACCAGCAGAGTTCAGGGGACCGGGGAGCTGTTTTTT. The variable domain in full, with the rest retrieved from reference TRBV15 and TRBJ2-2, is DAMVIQNPRYQVTQFGKPVTLSCSQTLNHNVMYWYQQKSSQAPKLLFHYYDKDFNNEADTPDNFQSRRPNTSFCFLDIRSPGLGDTAMYLCATSRVQGTGELFFGEGSRLTVL.

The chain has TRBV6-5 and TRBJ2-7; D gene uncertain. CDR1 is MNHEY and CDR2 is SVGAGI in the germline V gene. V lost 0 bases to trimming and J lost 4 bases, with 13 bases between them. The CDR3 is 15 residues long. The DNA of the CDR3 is TGTGCCAGCAGTTACTCTTTGGGCAGCCCATACGAGCAGTACTTC. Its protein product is CASSYSLGSPYEQYF.

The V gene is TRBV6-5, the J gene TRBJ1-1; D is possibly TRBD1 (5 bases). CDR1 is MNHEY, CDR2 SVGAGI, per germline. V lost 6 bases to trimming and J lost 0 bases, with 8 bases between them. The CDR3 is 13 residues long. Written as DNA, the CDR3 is TGTGCCAGCAGCCAGGGCTTGAACACTGAAGCTTTCTTT. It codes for CASSQGLNTEAFF.

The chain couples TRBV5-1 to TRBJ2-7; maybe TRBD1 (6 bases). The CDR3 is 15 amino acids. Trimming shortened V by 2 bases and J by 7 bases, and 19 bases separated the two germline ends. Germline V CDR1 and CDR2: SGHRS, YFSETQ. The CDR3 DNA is TGCGCCAGCAGCTTACAGACAGGAGGCCATTCGGAGCAGTACTTC. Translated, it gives CASSLQTGGHSEQYF.

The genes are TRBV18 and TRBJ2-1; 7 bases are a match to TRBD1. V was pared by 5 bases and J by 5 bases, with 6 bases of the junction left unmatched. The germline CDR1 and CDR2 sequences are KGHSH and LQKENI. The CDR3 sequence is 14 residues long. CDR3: CASSWGQSDNEQFF. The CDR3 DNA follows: TGTGCCAGCTCATGGGGACAGTCCGACAATGAGCAGTTCTTC.

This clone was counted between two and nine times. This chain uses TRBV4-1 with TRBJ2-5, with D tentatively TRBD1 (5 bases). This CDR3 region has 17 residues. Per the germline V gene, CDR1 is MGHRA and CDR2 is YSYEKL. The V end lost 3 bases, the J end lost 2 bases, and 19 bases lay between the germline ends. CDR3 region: CASSQGLVRQLQETQYF. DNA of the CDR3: TGCGCCAGCAGCCAGGGTCTCGTGAGACAGCTTCAAGAGACCCAGTACTTC.

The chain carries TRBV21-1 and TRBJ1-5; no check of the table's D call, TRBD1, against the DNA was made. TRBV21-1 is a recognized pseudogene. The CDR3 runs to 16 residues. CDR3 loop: CASSNYHRVCNQPQHF. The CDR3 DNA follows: TGTGCCAGCAGCAACTACCACAGGGTTTGCAATCAGCCCCAGCATTTT.

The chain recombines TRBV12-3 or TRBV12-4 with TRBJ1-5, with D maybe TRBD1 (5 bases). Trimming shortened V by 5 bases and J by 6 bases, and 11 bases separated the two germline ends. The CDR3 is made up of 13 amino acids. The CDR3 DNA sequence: TGTGCCAGCAGTCCTCAGGGCAGTCAGCCCCAGCATTTT. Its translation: CASSPQGSQPQHF.

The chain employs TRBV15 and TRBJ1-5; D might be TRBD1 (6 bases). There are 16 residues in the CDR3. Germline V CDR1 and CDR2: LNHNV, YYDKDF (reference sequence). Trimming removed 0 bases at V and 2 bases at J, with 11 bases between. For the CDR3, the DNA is TGTGCCACCAGCAGAGACAGGGGACGGGGCAATCAGCCCCAGCATTTT. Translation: CATSRDRGRGNQPQHF.

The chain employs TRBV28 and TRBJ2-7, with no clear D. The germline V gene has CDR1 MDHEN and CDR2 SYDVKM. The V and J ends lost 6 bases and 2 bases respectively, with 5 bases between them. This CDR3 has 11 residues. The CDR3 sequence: CASSYAYEQYF. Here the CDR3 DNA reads TGTGCCAGCAGCTACGCCTACGAGCAGTACTTC. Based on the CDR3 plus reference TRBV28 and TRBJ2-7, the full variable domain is DVKVTQSSRYLVKRTGEKVFLECVQDMDHENMFWYRQDPGLGLRLIYFSYDVKMKEKGDIPEGYSVSREKKERFSLILESASTNQTSMYLCASSYAYEQYFGPGTRLTVT.

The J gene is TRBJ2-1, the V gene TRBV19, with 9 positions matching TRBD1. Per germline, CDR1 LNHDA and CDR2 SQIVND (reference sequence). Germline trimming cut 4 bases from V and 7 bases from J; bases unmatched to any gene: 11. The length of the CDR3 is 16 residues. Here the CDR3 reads CASSTHPQGAKNEQFF. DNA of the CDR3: TGTGCCAGTAGTACCCACCCACAGGGGGCAAAAAATGAGCAGTTCTTC.

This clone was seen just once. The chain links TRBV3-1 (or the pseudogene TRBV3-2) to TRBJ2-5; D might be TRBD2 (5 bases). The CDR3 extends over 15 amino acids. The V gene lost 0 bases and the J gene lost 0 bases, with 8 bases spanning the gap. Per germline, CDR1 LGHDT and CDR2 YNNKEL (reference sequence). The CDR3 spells CASSQDWRNQETQYF. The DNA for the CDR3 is TGTGCCAGCAGCCAAGATTGGAGGAACCAAGAGACCCAGTACTTC.

The CDR3 nucleotides read TGCGCCAGCAGCACCCGGGACAGGGGGCGAAGCTATGGCTACACCTTC. Its protein is CASSTRDRGRSYGYTF. The chain is built from TRBV4-1 and TRBJ1-2, with 12 bases identical to TRBD1. The V gene end was trimmed by 5 bases and the J gene end by 4 bases; junction bases not matched to a gene: 8. CDR3 length: 16 amino acids. Looked up from germline, CDR1 is MGHRA and CDR2 is YSYEKL.

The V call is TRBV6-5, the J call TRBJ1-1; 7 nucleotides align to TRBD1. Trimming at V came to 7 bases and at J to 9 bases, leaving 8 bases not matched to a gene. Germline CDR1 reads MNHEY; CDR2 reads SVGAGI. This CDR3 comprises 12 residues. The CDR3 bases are TGTGCCAGCACCCTAGGACAGGCGCAAGCTTTCTTT. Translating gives CASTLGQAQAFF.

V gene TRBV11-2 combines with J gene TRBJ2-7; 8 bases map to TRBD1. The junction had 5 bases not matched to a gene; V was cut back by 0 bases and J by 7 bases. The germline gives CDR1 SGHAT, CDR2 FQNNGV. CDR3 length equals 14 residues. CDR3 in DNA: TGTGCCAGCAGCTTAGACGGACAGGGACGAGAGCAGTACTTC. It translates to CASSLDGQGREQYF.

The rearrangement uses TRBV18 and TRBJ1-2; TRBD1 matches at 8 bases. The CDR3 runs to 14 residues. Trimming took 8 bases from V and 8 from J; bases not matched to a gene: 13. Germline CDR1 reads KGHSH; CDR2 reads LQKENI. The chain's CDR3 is CASTKLDRVGGYTF. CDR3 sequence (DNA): TGTGCCAGCACCAAACTGGACAGGGTAGGGGGCTACACCTTC.